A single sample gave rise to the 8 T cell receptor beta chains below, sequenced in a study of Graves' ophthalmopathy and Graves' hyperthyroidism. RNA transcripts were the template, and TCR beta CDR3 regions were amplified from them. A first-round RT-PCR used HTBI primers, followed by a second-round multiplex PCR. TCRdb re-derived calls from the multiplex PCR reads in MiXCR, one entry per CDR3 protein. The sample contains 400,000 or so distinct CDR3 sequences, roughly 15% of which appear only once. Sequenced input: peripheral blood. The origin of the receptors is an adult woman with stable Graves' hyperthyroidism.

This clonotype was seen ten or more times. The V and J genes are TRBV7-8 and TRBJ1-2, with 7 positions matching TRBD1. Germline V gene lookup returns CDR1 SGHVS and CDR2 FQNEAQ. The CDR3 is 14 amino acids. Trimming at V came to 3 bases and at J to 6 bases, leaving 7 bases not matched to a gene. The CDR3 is CASSFDGTVDGYTF. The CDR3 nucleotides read TGTGCCAGCAGCTTCGACGGGACAGTAGATGGCTACACCTTC. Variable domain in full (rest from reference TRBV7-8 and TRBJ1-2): GAGVSQSPRYKVAKRGQDVALRCDPISGHVSLFWYQQALGQGPEFLTYFQNEAQLDKSGLPSDRFFAERPEGSVSTLKIQRTQQEDSAVYLCASSFDGTVDGYTFGSGTRLTVV.

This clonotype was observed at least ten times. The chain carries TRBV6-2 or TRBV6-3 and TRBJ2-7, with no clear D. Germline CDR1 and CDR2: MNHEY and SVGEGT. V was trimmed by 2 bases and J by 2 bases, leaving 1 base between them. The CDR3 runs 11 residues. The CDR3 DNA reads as TGTGCCAGCAGTTACGCCTACGAGCAGTACTTC. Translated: CASSYAYEQYF.

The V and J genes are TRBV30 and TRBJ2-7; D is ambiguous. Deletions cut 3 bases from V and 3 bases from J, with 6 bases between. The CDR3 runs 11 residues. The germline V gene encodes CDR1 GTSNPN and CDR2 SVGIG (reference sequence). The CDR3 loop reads CAWRRNYEQYF. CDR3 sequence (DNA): TGTGCCTGGAGGAGAAACTACGAGCAGTACTTC.

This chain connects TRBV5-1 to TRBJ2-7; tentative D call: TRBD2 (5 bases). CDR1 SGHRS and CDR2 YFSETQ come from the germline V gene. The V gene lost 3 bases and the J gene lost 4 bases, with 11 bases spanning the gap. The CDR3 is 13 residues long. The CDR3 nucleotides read TGCGCCAGCAGCTCACGGGGTGGTTACGAGCAGTACTTC. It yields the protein CASSSRGGYEQYF.

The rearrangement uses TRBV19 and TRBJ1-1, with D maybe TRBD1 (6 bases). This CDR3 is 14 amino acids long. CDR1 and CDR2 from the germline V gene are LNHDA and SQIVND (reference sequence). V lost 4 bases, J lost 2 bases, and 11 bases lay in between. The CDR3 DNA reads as TGTGCCAGTAGTACCTTGGGACAAAACACTGAAGCTTTCTTT. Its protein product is CASSTLGQNTEAFF.

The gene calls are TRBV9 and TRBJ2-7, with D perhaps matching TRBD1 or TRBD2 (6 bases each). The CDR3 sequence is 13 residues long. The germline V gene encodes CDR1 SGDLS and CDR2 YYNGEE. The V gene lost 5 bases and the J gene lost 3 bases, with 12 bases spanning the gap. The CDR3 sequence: CASSSGEDYEQYF. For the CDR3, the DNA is TGTGCCAGCAGTTCAGGGGAGGACTACGAGCAGTACTTC.

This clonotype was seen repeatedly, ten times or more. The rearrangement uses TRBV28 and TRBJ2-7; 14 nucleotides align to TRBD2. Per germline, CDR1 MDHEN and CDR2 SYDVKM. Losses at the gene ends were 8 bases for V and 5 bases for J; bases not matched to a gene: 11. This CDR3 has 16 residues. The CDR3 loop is CASSSVGTSGRDEQYF. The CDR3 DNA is TGTGCCAGCTCCTCGGTCGGGACTAGCGGGAGAGACGAGCAGTACTTC. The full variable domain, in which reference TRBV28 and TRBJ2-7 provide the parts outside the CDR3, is DVKVTQSSRYLVKRTGEKVFLECVQDMDHENMFWYRQDPGLGLRLIYFSYDVKMKEKGDIPEGYSVSREKKERFSLILESASTNQTSMYLCASSSVGTSGRDEQYFGPGTRLTVT.

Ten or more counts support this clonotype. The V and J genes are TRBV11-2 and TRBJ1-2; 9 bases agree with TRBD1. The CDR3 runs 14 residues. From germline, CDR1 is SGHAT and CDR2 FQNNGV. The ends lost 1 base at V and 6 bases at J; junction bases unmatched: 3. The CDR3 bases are TGTGCCAGCAGCTTAGCACACAGGGGGCATGGCTACACCTTC. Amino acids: CASSLAHRGHGYTF. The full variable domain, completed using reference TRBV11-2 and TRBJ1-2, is EAGVAQSPRYKIIEKRQSVAFWCNPISGHATLYWYQQILGQGPKLLIQFQNNGVVDDSQLPKDRFSAERLKGVDSTLKIQPAKLEDSAVYLCASSLAHRGHGYTFGSGTRLTVV.